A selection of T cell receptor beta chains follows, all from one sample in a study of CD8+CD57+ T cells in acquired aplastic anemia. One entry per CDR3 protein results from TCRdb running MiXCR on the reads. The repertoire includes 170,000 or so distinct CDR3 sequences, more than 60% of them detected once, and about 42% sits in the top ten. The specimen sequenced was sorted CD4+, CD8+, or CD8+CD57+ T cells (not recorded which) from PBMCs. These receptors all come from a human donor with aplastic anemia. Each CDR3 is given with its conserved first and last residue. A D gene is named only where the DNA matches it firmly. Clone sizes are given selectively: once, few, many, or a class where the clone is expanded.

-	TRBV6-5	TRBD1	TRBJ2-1	CASEDREQFF	TGTGCCAGTGAGGACAGGGAGCAGTTCTTC
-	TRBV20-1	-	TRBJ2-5	CSARDEEFGTQYF	TGCAGTGCTAGAGATGAGGAGTTTGGGACCCAGTACTTC
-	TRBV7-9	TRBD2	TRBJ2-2	CASSLKDLPLAGANIGELIF	TGTGCCAGCAGCTTAAAGGATCTCCCCCTAGCGGGCGCGAACATCGGGGAGCTGATTTTT
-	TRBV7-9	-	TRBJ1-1	CASISVGQNTEAFF	TGTGCCAGCATTTCAGTAGGACAGAACACTGAAGCTTTCTTT
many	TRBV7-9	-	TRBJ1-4	CASSLVEGANEKLFF	TGTGCCAGCAGCTTAGTTGAGGGTGCTAATGAAAAACTGTTTTTT
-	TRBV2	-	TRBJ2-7	CASSPPFYEQYF	TGTGCCAGCAGTCCTCCGTTCTACGAGCAGTACTTC
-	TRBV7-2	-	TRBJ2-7	CASSHIQGVYEQYF	TGTGCCAGCAGCCACATACAGGGTGTCTACGAGCAGTACTTC
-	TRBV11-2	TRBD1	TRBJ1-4	CASSLGQSNEKLFF	TGTGCCAGCAGCTTGGGACAGAGTAATGAAAAACTGTTTTTT
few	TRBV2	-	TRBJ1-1	CASRENWDTEAFF	TGTGCCAGCAGGGAAAATTGGGACACTGAAGCTTTCTTT
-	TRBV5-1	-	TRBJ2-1	CACRPLGSYNEQFF	TGCGCCTGCAGGCCGCTTGGGTCCTACAATGAGCAGTTCTTC
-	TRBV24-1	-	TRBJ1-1	CATSDTAEEAFF	TGTGCCACCAGTGATACAGCCGAGGAAGCTTTCTTT
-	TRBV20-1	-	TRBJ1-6	CSALPHQGYNSPLHF	TGCAGTGCCCTACCCCACCAGGGCTATAATTCACCCCTCCACTTT
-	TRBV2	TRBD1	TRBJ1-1	CASSVRRDSANTEASF	TGTGCCAGCAGTGTCCGTCGGGACAGCGCGAATACTGAAGCTTCCTTT
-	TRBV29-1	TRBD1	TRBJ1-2	CSVEDQGTGVSNYGYTF	TGCAGCGTTGAAGACCAGGGGACAGGGGTGTCTAACTATGGCTACACCTTC
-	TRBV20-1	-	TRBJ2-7	CSATHVAGEQYF	TGCAGTGCTACCCATGTCGCCGGGGAGCAGTACTTC
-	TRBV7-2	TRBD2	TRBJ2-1	CASSLAEGSYNEQFF	TGTGCCAGCAGCCTAGCGGAGGGCTCCTACAATGAGCAGTTCTTC
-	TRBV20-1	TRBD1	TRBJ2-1	CSADGTGLHNEQFF	TGCAGTGCCGACGGGACAGGACTTCACAATGAGCAGTTCTTC
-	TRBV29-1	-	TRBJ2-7	CSSLTGSYEQYF	TGCAGCAGCCTCACAGGGAGCTACGAGCAGTACTTC
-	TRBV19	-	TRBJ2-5	CASSIESTRETQYF	TGTGCCAGTAGTATAGAAAGTACAAGAGAGACCCAGTACTTC
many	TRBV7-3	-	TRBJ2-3	CASRRGLATDTQYF	TGTGCCAGCAGGCGGGGTCTAGCGACAGATACGCAGTATTTT
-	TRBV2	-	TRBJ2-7	CASLSRAYEQYF	TGTGCCAGCTTATCCAGGGCCTACGAGCAGTACTTC
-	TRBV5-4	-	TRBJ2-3	CASSQEQWASAFTDTQYF	TGTGCCAGCAGCCAAGAGCAATGGGCTAGCGCCTTCACAGATACGCAGTATTTT
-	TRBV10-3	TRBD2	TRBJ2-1	CAIGGTSGSSYNEQSF	TGTGCCATTGGGGGGACTAGCGGGAGCTCCTACAATGAGCAGTCCTTC
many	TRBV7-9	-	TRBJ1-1	CASSSNTGKNTEAFF	TGTGCCAGCAGCTCCAATACAGGGAAGAACACTGAAGCTTTCTTT
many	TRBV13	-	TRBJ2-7	CASSPPSYEQYF	TGTGCCAGCAGCCCACCTTCCTACGAGCAGTACTTC
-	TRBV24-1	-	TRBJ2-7	CAVGQSYEQYF	TGTGCCGTCGGACAGTCCTACGAGCAGTACTTC
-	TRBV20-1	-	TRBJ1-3	CSARARDSGNTIYF	TGCAGTGCCAGAGCCAGGGACTCTGGAAACACCATATATTTT
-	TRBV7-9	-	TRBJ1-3	CASSLAGSGGYF	TGTGCCAGCAGCTTAGCCGGGAGTGGCGGTTATTTT
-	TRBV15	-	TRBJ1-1	CATSRAGTNTEAFF	TGTGCCACCAGCAGAGCGGGGACGAACACTGAAGCTTTCTTT
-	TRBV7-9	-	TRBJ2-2	CASSQEVGGNTGELFF	TGTGCCAGCAGCCAAGAAGTCGGGGGGAACACCGGGGAGCTGTTTTTT
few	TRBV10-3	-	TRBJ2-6	CAIRPSSGANVLTF	TGTGCCATCAGACCGAGCTCTGGGGCCAACGTCCTGACTTTC
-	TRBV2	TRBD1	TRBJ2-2	CASSPDRGAGELFF	TGTGCCAGCAGTCCAGACAGGGGGGCCGGGGAGCTGTTTTTT
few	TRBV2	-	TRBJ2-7	CASGQGPWSYEQYF	TGTGCCAGTGGCCAGGGCCCGTGGAGCTACGAGCAGTACTTC
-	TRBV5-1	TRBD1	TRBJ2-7	CASSLAGTGYEQYF	TGCGCCAGCAGCTTGGCCGGGACAGGGTACGAGCAGTACTTC
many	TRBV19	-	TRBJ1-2	CASSIPWERHGYTF	TGTGCCAGTAGTATTCCCTGGGAGAGGCATGGCTACACCTTC
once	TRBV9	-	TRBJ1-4	CASSVFGATNEKLFF	TGTGCCAGCAGCGTGTTCGGGGCAACTAATGAAAAACTGTTTTTT
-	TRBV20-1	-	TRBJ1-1	CSALPPGLNTEAFF	TGCAGTGCCCTTCCCCCGGGACTGAACACTGAAGCTTTCTTT
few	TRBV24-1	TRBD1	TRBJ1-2	CATSDSPPGQGADYGYTF	TGTGCCACCAGTGATTCCCCTCCCGGACAGGGGGCAGACTATGGCTACACCTTC
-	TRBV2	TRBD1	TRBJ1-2	CASSSDRVYGYTF	TGTGCCAGCAGCTCGGACAGGGTCTATGGCTACACCTTC
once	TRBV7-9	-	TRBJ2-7	CASSCTVFHPNEQYF	TGTGCCAGCAGCTGCACGGTGTTTCATCCGAACGAGCAGTACTTC
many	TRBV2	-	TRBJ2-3	CASSEAAGWGTDTQYF	TGTGCCAGCAGTGAAGCGGCGGGTTGGGGCACAGATACGCAGTATTTT
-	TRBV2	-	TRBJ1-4	CASRATGILNEKLFF	TGTGCCAGCAGAGCAACAGGGATTCTTAATGAAAAACTGTTTTTT
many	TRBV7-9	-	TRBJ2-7	CASSLVAPGRNHEQYF	TGTGCCAGCAGCTTAGTTGCTCCGGGACGAAATCACGAGCAGTACTTC
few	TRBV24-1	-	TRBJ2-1	CATSGGLQGGGWSNEQFF	TGTGCCACCAGTGGGGGACTACAAGGGGGGGGATGGTCCAATGAGCAGTTCTTC
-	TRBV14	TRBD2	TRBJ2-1	CASSSSPGTSGEQFF	TGTGCCAGCAGCTCCTCCCCCGGGACTAGTGGCGAGCAGTTCTTC
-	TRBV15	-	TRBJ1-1	CATSRAEGEAFF	TGTGCCACCAGCAGAGCGGAGGGAGAAGCTTTCTTT
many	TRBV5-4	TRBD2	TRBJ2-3	CASSLGSGGHTDTQYF	TGTGCCAGCAGCTTGGGTAGCGGGGGGCACACAGATACGCAGTATTTT
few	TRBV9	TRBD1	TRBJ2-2	CASSARTGGAGELFF	TGTGCCAGCAGCGCTCGGACAGGGGGCGCCGGGGAGCTGTTTTTT
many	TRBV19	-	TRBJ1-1	CASSIGASGTEAFF	TGTGCCAGTAGTATTGGGGCATCGGGCACTGAAGCTTTCTTT
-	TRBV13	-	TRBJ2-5	CASSLVSQQTQYF	TGTGCCAGCAGTTTAGTATCCCAACAGACCCAGTACTTC
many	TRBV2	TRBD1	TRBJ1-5	CASSELHDRELDNQPQHF	TGTGCCAGCAGTGAACTCCATGACAGGGAGTTGGACAATCAGCCCCAGCATTTT
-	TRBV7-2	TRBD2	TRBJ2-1	CASSLARLAANEQFF	TGTGCCAGCAGCTTAGCGCGACTAGCGGCCAATGAGCAGTTCTTC
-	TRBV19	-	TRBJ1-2	CASSIRPSRDTSGYGYTF	TGTGCCAGTAGTATTCGGCCCTCTAGGGACACGTCTGGCTATGGCTACACCTTC
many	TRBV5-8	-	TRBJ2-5	CASSAGSGTQETQYF	TGTGCCAGCAGCGCCGGGTCGGGGACCCAAGAGACCCAGTACTTC
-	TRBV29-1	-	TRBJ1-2	CSVEKGPNYGYTF	TGCAGCGTTGAAAAGGGGCCCAACTATGGCTACACCTTC
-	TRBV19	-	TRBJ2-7	CASSAAVASYEQYF	TGTGCCAGTAGTGCCGCGGTGGCCTCCTACGAGCAGTACTTC